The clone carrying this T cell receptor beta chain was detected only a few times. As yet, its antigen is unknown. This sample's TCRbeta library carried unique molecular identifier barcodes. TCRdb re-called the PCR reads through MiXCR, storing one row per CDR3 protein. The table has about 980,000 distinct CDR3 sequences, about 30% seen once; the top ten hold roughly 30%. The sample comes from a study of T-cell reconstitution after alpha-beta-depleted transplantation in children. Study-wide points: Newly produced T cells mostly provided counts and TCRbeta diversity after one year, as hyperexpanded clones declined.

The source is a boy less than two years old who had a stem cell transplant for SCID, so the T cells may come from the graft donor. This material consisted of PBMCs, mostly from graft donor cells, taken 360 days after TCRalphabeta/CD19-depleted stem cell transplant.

This chain's CDR3 is CASNAGKIGDQPQHF. The CDR3 nucleotides read TGTGCCAGCAATGCAGGGAAAATAGGGGATCAGCCCCAGCATTTT. V is TRBV12-3 or TRBV12-4 and J is TRBJ1-5, with a weak D call TRBD1 (5 bases). CDR3 length equals 15 residues. Trimming left V 7 bases short and J 5 bases short, with 18 bases between.